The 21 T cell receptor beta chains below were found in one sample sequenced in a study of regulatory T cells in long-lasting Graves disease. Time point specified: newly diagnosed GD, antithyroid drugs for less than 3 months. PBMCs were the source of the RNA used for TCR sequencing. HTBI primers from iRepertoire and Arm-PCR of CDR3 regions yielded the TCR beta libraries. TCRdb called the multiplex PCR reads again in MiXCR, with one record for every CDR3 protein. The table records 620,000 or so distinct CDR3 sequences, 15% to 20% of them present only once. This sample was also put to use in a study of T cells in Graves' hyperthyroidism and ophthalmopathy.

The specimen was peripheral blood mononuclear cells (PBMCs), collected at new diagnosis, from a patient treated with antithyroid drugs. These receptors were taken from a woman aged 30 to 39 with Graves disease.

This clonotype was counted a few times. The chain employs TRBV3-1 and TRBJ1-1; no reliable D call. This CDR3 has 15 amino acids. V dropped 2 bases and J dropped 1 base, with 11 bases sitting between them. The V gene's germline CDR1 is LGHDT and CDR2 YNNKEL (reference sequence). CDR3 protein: CASSQTLRANTEAFF. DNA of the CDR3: TGTGCCAGCAGCCAAACCCTCCGGGCGAACACTGAAGCTTTCTTT.

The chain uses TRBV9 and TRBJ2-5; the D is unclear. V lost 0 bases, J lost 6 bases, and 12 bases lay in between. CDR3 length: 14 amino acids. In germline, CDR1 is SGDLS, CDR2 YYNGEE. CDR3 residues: CASSVDLSSQTQYF. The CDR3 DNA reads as TGTGCCAGCAGCGTAGACCTCTCGAGCCAGACCCAGTACTTC.

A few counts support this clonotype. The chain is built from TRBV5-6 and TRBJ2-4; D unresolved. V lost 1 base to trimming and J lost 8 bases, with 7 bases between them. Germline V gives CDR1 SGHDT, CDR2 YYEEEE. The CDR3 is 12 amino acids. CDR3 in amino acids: CASSLWLDIQYF. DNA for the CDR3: TGTGCCAGCAGCTTGTGGTTGGACATTCAGTACTTC.

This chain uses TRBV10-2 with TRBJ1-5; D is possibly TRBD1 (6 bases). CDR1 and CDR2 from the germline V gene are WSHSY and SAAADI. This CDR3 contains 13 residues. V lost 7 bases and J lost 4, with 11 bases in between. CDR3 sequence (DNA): TGCGCCAGCACCGGACAGCCTAATCAGCCCCAGCATTTT. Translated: CASTGQPNQPQHF.

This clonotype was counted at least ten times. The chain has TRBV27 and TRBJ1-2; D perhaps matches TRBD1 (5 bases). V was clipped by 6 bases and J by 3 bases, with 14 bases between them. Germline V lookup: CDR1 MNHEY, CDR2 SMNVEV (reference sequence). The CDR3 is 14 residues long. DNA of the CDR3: TGTGCCAGCAGCCCAAGACAGCTCTACTATGGCTACACCTTC. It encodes CASSPRQLYYGYTF.

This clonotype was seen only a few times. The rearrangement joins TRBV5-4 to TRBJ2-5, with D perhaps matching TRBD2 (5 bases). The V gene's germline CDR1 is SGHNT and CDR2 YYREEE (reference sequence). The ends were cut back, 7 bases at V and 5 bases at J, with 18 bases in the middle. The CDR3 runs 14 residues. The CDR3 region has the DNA TGTGCCAGCGCCCCTTGGGAGCGACGGGAGACCCAGTACTTC. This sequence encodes CASAPWERRETQYF.

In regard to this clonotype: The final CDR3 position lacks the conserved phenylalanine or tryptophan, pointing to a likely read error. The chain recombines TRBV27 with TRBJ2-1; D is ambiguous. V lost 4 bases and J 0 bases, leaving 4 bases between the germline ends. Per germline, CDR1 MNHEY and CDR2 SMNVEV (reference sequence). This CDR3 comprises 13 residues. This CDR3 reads CASSYSSYNEQFS. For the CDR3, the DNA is TGTGCCAGCAGTTATAGCTCCTACAATGAGCAGTTCTCC.

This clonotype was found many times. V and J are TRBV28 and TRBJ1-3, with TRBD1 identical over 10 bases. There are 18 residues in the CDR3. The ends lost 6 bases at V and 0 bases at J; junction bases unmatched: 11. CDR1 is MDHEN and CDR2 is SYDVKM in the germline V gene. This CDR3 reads CASSPTGGFGSSGNTIYF. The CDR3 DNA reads TGTGCCAGCAGCCCGACAGGGGGCTTCGGCTCCTCTGGAAACACCATATATTTT.

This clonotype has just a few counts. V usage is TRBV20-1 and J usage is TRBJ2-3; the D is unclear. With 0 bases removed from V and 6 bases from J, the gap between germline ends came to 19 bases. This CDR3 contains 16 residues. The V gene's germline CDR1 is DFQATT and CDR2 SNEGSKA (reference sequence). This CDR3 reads CSARDATPAAVDTQYF. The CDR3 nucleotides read TGCAGTGCTAGAGATGCGACGCCGGCTGCGGTCGATACGCAGTATTTT.

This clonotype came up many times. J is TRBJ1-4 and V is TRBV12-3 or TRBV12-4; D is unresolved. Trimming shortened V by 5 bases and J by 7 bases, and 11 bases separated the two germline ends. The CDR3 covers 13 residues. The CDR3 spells CASSPMAVEKLFF. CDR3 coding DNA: TGTGCCAGCAGTCCGATGGCAGTTGAAAAACTGTTTTTT.

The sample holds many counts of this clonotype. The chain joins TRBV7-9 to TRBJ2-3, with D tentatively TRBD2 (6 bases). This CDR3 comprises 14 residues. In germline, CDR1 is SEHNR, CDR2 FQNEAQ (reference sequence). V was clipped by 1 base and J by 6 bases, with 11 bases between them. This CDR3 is CASSLGTGADTQYF. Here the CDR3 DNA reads TGTGCCAGCAGCTTAGGCACGGGAGCGGATACGCAGTATTTT.

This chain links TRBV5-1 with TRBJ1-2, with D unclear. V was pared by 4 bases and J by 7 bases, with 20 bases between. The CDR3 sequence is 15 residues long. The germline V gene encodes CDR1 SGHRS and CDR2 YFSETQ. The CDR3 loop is CASSRYSEGDFGYTF. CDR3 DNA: TGCGCCAGCAGCAGATACTCCGAGGGTGATTTTGGCTACACCTTC.

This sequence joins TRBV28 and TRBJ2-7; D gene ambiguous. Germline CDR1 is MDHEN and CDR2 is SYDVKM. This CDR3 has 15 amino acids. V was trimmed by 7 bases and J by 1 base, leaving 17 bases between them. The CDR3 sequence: CASKAGSSGSYEQYF. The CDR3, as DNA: TGTGCCAGCAAGGCAGGCAGTAGTGGTTCCTACGAGCAGTACTTC.

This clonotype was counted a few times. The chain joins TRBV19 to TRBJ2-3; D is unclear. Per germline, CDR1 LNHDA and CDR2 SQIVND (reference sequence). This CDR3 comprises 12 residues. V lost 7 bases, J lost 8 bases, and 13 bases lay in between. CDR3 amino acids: CASTPGSGTQYF. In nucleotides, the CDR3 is TGTGCCAGTACCCCAGGATCTGGTACGCAGTATTTT.

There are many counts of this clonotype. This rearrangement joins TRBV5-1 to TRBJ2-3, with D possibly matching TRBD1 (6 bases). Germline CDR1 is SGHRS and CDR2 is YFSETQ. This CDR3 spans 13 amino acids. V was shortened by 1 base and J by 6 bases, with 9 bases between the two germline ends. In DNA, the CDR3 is TGCGCCAGCAGCTTGTACACAGGGGATACGCAGTATTTT. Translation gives CASSLYTGDTQYF.

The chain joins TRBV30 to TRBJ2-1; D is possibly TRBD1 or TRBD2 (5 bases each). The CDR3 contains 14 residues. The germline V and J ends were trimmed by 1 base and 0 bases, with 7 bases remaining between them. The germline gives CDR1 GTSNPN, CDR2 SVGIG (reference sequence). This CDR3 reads CAWSAGSSYNEQFF. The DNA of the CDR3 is TGTGCCTGGAGTGCAGGGAGCTCCTACAATGAGCAGTTCTTC.

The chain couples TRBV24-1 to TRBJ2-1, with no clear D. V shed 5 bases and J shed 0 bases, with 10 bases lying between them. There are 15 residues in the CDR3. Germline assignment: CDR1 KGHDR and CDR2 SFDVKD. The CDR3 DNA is TGTGCCACCAGTGTCGACCAGAGCTCCTACAATGAGCAGTTCTTC. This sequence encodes CATSVDQSSYNEQFF.

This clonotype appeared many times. CDR3 sequence reads: CASSTSSGTSGRTNEQFF. The DNA of the CDR3 is TGTGCCAGCAGCACATCCTCCGGGACTAGCGGGAGGACCAATGAGCAGTTCTTC. The chain has TRBV11-2 and TRBJ2-1, with 15 bases identical to TRBD2. Germline assignment: CDR1 SGHAT and CDR2 FQNNGV. The CDR3 loop spans 18 amino acids. V dropped 5 bases and J dropped 6; count of bases not matched to a gene: 11.

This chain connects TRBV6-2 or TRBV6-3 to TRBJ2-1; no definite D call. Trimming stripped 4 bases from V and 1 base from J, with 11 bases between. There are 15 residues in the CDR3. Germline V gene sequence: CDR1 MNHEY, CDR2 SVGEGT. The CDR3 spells CASSLSVGSYNEQFF. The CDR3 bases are TGTGCCAGCAGTTTGTCTGTCGGTTCCTACAATGAGCAGTTCTTC.

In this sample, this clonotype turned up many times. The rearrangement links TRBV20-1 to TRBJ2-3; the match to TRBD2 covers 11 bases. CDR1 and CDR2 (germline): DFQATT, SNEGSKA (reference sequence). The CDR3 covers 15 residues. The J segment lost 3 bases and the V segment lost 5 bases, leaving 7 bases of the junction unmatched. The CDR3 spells CSAQVASGRTDTQYF. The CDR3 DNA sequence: TGCAGTGCTCAGGTGGCTAGCGGGAGGACAGATACGCAGTATTTT.

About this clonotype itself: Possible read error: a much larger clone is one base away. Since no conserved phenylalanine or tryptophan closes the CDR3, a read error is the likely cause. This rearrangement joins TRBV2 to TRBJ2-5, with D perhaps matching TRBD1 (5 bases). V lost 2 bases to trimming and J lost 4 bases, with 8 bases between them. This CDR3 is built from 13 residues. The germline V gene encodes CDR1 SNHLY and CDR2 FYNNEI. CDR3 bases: TGTGCCAGCAGTGAACAGGGTGGAGAGACCCAGTACTCC. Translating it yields CASSEQGGETQYS.